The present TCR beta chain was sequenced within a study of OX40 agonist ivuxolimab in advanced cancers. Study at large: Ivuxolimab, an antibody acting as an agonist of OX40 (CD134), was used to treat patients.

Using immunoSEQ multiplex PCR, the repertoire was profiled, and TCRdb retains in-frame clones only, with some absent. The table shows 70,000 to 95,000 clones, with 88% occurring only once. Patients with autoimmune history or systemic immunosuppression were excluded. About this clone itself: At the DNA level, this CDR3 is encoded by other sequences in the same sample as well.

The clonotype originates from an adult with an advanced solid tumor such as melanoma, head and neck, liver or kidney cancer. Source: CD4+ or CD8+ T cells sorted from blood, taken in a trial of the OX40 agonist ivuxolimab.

The CDR3 loop is CASSLQGGDTEAFF. Here the CDR3 DNA reads TGTGCCAGCAGCTTACAGGGGGGAGACACTGAAGCTTTCTTT. This rearrangement joins TRBV7-2 to TRBJ1-1, with 7 bases that match TRBD1. V was pared by 2 bases and J by 3 bases, with 3 bases of the junction left unmatched. Germline values: CDR1 SGHTA, CDR2 FQGNSA. CDR3 length: 14 amino acids.